The clone carrying this T cell receptor (beta chain) came up a few times. The antigen remains undetermined. Trimming stripped 2 bases from V and 2 bases from J, with 16 bases between. The CDR3 loop spans 16 amino acids. Germline V lookup: CDR1 LGHNA, CDR2 YSLEER. Investigators amplified TCR beta CDR3 regions from RNA transcripts. Following a first-round RT-PCR that used HTBI primers, a second-round multiplex PCR was carried out. TCRdb processed the multiplex PCR reads anew with MiXCR; each CDR3 protein has one entry. This table holds around 1,200,000 distinct CDR3 sequences, 35% to 40% found once. This sample was taken from a study of Graves' ophthalmopathy and Graves' hyperthyroidism. Overall study context: Ophthalmopathy absent within 18 months of follow-up marked hyperthyroidism as stable. Study-level results: Predictions made by the model for ophthalmopathy progression reached 55% to 71% sensitivity and around 72% specificity. Blood contained most expanded thyroid clonotypes exceeding 0.001 frequency.

The hyperthyroidism patients, aged 18 to 65, had been newly diagnosed, with under 2 months' duration. The specimen was peripheral blood or thyroid tissue (not recorded which). This rearrangement joins TRBV4-3 to TRBJ2-7; D is unclear. The TCR was taken from an adult man with Graves' hyperthyroidism. The CDR3 DNA reads as TGCGCCAGCAGCCAATACCTTGACCTAATTCCCTACGAGCAGTACTTC. It is translated as CASSQYLDLIPYEQYF.